The clone carrying this TCR beta chain was counted a single time. The sample is drawn from a study of PD-L1 blockade in urothelial cancer. About the research overall: Each participant's history included 0 to 3 prior chemotherapy regimens.

Time point indicated: pretreatment peripheral blood. Germline trimming cut 5 bases from V and 2 bases from J; bases unmatched to any gene: 7. Looked up from germline, CDR1 is SGHNT and CDR2 is YENEEA. The CDR3 sequence is 15 residues long. Assay: immunoSEQ multiplex PCR; the TCRdb copy retains only in-frame clones and omits some. The table shows about 79,000 clones, with around 85% occurring only once. This rearrangement joins TRBV11-3 to TRBJ2-3; TRBD1 aligns across 7 bases. The clonotype was recovered from a man between 60 and 70 years old with urothelial cancer. This sample comprised PBMCs, obtained around atezolizumab (anti-PD-L1) treatment. The CDR3 spells CASSRRGQFTDTQYF. As DNA, the CDR3 is TGTGCCAGCAGCCGACGGGGACAGTTCACAGATACGCAGTATTTT.